The source of this TCR beta chain is a study of blood T cell repertoires in COVID-19. Germline V gene data show CDR1 as MNHEY and CDR2 as SVGAGI. The V and J ends lost 0 bases and 3 bases respectively, with 9 bases between them. The CDR3 spans 14 residues. Profiled with immunoSEQ multiplex PCR; TCRdb holds only in-frame clones, not every one. The table records 200,000 to 250,000 clones, about 86% of them present only once. V gene TRBV6-5 combines with J gene TRBJ2-7, with D perhaps matching TRBD2 (6 bases). Sequencing input: peripheral blood. This TCR was recovered from a woman younger than 45 who had recovered from COVID-19. CDR3 nucleotides: TGTGCCAGCAGTTACTCCGGGGGAGTCTACGAGCAGTACTTC. Amino acid sequence: CASSYSGGVYEQYF.